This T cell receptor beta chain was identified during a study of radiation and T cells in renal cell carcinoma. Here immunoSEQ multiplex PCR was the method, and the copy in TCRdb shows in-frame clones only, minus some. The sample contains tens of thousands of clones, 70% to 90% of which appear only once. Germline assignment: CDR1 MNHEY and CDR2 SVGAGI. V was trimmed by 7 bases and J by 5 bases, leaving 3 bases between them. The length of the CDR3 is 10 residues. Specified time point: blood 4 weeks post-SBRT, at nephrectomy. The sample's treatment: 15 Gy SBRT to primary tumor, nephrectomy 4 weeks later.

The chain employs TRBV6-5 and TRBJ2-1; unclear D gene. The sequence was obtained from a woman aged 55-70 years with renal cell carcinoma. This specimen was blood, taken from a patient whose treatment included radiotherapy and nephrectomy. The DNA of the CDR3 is TGTGCCAGCATGAACAATGAGCAGTTCTTC. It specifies CASMNNEQFF.